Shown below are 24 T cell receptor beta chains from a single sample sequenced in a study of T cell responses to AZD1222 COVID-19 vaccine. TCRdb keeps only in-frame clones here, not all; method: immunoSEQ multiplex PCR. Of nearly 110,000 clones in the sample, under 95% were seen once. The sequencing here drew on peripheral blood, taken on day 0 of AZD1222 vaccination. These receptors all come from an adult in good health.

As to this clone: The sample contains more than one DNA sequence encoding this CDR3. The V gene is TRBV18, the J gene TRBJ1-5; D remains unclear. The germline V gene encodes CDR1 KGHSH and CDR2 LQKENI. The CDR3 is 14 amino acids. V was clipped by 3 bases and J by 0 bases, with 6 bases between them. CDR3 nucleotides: TGTGCCAGCTCACCCGGGTATAGCAATCAGCCCCAGCATTTT. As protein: CASSPGYSNQPQHF.

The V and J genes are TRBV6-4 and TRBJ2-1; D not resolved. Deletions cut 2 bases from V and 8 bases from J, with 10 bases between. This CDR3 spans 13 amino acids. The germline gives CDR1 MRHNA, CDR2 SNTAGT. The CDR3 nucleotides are TGTGCCAGCAGTGACAGCGATCCCGATGAGCAGTTCTTC. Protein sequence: CASSDSDPDEQFF.

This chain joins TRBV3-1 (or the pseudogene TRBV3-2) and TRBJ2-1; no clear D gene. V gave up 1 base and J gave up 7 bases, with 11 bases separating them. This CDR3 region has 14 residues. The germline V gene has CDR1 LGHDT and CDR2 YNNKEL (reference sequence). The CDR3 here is CASSQGRGRNEQFF. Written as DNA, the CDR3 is TGTGCCAGCAGCCAAGGACGTGGAAGAAATGAGCAGTTCTTC.

The CDR3 DNA follows: TGTGCCAGCAGCCAACGGGGAGGGTATGGCTACACCTTC. Its translation is CASSQRGGYGYTF. V usage is TRBV14 and J usage is TRBJ1-2, with D unresolved. The CDR3 is 13 residues long. Germline-derived CDR1 and CDR2 are SGHDN and FVKESK. Trimming removed 2 bases at V and 5 bases at J, with 9 bases between.

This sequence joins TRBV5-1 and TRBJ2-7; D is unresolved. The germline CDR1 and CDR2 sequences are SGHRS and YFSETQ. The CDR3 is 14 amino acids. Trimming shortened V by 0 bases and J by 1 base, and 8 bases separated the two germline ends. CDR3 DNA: TGCGCCAGCAGCTTGGAAGACTGGTCCTACGAGCAGTACTTC. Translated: CASSLEDWSYEQYF.

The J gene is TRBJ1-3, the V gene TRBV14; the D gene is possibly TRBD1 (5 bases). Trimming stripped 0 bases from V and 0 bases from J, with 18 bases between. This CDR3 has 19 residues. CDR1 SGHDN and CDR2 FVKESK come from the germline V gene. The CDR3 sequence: CASSQDLGADLYSGNTIYF. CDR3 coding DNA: TGTGCCAGCAGCCAAGATCTAGGGGCCGACCTATACTCTGGAAACACCATATATTTT.

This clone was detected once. As DNA, the CDR3 is TGTGCCAGCAGCTTAGAGACAGCCTCTAACTATGGCTACACCTTC. This sequence encodes CASSLETASNYGYTF. The chain combines TRBV11-2 with TRBJ1-2, with a possible D match to TRBD1 (5 bases). CDR1 is SGHAT, CDR2 FQNNGV, per germline. The V and J ends lost 0 bases and 0 bases respectively, with 8 bases between them. This CDR3 region has 15 residues.

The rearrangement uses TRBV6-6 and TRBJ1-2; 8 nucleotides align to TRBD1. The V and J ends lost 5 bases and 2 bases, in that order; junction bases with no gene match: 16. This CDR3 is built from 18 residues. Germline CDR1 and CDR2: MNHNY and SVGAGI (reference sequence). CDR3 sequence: CASSRYHPGGAGNYGYTF. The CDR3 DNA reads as TGTGCCAGCAGTCGATACCACCCAGGGGGCGCAGGAAACTATGGCTACACCTTC.

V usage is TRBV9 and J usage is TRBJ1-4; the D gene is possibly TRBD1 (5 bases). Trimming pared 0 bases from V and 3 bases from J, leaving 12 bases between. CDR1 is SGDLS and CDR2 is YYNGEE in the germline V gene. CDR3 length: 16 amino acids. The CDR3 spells CASSVEEGTSNEKLFF. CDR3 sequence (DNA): TGTGCCAGCAGCGTAGAGGAAGGGACGTCTAATGAAAAACTGTTTTTT.

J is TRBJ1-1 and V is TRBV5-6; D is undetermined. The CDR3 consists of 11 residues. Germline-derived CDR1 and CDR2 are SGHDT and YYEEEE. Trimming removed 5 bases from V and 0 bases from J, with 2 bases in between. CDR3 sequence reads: CASRLNTEAFF. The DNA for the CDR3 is TGTGCCAGCAGGTTGAACACTGAAGCTTTCTTT.

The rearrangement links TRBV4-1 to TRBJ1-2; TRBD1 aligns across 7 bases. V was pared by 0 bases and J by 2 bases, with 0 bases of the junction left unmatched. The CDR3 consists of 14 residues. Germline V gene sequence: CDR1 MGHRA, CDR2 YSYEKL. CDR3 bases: TGCGCCAGCAGCCAAGAACAGGGGAACTATGGCTACACCTTC. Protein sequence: CASSQEQGNYGYTF.

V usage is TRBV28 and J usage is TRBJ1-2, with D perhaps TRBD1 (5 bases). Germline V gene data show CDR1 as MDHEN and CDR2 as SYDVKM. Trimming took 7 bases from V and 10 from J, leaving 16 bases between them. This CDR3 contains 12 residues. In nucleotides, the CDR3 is TGTGCCAGCACCATCCGGGGGGTGGACTACACCTTC. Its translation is CASTIRGVDYTF.

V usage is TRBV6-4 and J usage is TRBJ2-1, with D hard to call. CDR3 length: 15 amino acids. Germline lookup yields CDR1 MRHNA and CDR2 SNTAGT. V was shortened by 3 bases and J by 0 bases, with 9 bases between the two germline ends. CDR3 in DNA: TGTGCCAGCAGTGAGACTTCCAGCTCCTACAATGAGCAGTTCTTC. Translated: CASSETSSSYNEQFF.

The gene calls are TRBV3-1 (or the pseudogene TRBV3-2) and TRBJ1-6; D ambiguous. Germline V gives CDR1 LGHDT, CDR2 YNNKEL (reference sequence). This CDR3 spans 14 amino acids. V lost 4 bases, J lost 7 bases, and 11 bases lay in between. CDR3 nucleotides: TGTGCCAGCAGCCCCCCCTCGTTAAATTCACCCCTCCACTTT. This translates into CASSPPSLNSPLHF.

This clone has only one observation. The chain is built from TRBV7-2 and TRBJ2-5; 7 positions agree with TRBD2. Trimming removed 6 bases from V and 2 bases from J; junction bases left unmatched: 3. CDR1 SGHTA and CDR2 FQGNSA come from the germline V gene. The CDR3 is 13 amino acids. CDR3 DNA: TGTGCCAGCAGGGCGGGGGATCAAGAGACCCAGTACTTC. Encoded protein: CASRAGDQETQYF.

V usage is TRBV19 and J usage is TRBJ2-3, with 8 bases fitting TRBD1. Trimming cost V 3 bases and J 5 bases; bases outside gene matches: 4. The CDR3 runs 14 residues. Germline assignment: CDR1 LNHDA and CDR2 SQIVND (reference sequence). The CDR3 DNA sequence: TGTGCCAGTAGTATGGGACAGGTCGGAGATACGCAGTATTTT. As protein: CASSMGQVGDTQYF. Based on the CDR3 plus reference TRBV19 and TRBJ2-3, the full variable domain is DGGITQSPKYLFRKEGQNVTLSCEQNLNHDAMYWYRQDPGQGLRLIYYSQIVNDFQKGDIAEGYSVSREKKESFPLTVTSAQKNPTAFYLCASSMGQVGDTQYFGPGTRLTVL.

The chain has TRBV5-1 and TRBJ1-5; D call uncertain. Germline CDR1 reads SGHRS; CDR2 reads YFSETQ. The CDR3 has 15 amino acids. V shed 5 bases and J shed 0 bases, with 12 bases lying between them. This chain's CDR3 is CASSLLDPSNQPQHF. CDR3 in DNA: TGCGCCAGCAGTTTACTGGATCCTAGCAATCAGCCCCAGCATTTT.

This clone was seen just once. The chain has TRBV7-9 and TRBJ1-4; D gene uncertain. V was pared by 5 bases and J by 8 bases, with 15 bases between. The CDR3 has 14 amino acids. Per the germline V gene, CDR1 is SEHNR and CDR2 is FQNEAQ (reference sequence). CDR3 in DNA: TGTGCCAGCAGCGAGAGGTCCTCGGGCGAAAAACTGTTTTTT. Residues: CASSERSSGEKLFF.

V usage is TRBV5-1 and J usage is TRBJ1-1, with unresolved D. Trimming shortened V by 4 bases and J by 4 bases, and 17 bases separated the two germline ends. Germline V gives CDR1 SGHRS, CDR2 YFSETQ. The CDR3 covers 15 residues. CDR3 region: CASSRESGLGTEAFF. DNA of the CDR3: TGCGCCAGCAGCCGCGAGTCGGGCCTGGGCACTGAAGCTTTCTTT. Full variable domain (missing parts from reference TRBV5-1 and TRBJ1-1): KAGVTQTPRYLIKTRGQQVTLSCSPISGHRSVSWYQQTPGQGLQFLFEYFSETQRNKGNFPGRFSGRQFSNSRSEMNVSTLELGDSALYLCASSRESGLGTEAFFGQGTRLTVV.

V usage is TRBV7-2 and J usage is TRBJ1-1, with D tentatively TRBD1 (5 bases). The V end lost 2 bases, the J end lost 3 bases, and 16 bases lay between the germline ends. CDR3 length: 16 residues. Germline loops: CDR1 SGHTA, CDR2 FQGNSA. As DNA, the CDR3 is TGTGCCAGCAGCTTAAACTTGCTAGGGACGTACACTGAAGCTTTCTTT. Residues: CASSLNLLGTYTEAFF.

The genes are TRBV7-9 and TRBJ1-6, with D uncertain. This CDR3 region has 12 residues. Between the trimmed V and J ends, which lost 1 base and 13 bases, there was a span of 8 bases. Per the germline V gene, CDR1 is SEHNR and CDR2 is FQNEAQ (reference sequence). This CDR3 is CASSLEGRPLHF. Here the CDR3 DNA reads TGTGCCAGCAGCTTAGAAGGCAGGCCCCTCCACTTT. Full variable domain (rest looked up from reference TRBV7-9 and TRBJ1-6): DTGVSQNPRHKITKRGQNVTFRCDPISEHNRLYWYRQTLGQGPEFLTYFQNEAQLEKSRLLSDRFSAERPKGSFSTLEIQRTEQGDSAMYLCASSLEGRPLHFGNGTRLTVT.

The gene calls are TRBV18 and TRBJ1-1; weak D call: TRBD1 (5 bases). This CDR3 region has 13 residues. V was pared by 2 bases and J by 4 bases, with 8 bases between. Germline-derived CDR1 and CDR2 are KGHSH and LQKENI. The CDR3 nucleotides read TGTGCCAGCTCACCAGCCGGGGGCACTGAAGCTTTCTTT. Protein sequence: CASSPAGGTEAFF.

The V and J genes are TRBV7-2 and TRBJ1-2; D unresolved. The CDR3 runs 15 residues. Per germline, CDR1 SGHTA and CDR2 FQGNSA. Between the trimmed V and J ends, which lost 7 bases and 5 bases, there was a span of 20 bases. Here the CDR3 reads CASTLNGGIEYGYTF. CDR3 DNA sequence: TGTGCCAGCACTTTAAACGGAGGGATAGAGTATGGCTACACCTTC. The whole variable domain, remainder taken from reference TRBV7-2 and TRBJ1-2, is GAGVSQSPSNKVTEKGKDVELRCDPISGHTALYWYRQSLGQGLEFLIYFQGNSAPDKSGLPSDRFSAERTGGSVSTLTIQRTQQEDSAVYLCASTLNGGIEYGYTFGSGTRLTVV.

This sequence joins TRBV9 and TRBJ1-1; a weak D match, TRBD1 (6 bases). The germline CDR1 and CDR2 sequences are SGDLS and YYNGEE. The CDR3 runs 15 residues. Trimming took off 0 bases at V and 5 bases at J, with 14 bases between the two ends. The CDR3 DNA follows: TGTGCCAGCAGCGTAGGAAACAGGGCGGGAACTGAAGCTTTCTTT. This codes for CASSVGNRAGTEAFF.